These 9 T cell receptor beta chains were sequenced from one sample in a study of T cell responses to AZD1222 COVID-19 vaccine. Assay: immunoSEQ multiplex PCR; the TCRdb copy retains only in-frame clones and omits some. Of about 130,000 clones listed, under 95% are singletons. The specimen was peripheral blood, collected 28 days after the second AZD1222 dose. These receptors came from an adult who received the AZD1222 COVID-19 vaccine.

CDR3 sequence (DNA): TGTGCCAGTAGCTGGGATGGGAGCGGGCCGTATGGCTACACCTTC. Its translation is CASSWDGSGPYGYTF. The chain joins TRBV19 to TRBJ1-2, with D uncertain. CDR3 size: 15 residues. V lost 6 bases to trimming and J lost 5 bases, with 19 bases between them. Per the germline V gene, CDR1 is LNHDA and CDR2 is SQIVND (reference sequence).

This chain uses TRBV6-5 with TRBJ1-2; D is ambiguous. The V gene's germline CDR1 is MNHEY and CDR2 SVGAGI. CDR3 length equals 12 residues. The V end was cut by 10 bases, the J end by 7 bases, with 16 bases between. The CDR3 region has the DNA TGTGCCACAGCTAGAAGGTCGGGTGGCTACACCTTC. This gives the protein CATARRSGGYTF.

The chain is built from TRBV5-5 and TRBJ1-1; no clear D gene. The CDR3 has 13 amino acids. Trimming cost V 3 bases and J 2 bases, with 8 bases left between them. Germline V gene data show CDR1 as SGHKS and CDR2 as YYEKEE (reference sequence). In DNA, the CDR3 is TGTGCCAGCAGCTGGAGCGTCAACACTGAAGCTTTCTTT. It specifies CASSWSVNTEAFF.

The V gene is TRBV2, the J gene TRBJ1-5; 9 bases are a match to TRBD1. The V gene's germline CDR1 is SNHLY and CDR2 FYNNEI. With 6 bases clipped from V and 6 bases from J, the junction kept 3 bases outside the gene matches. The CDR3 contains 13 residues. The CDR3 loop reads CASSGTGRQPQHF. CDR3 DNA sequence: TGTGCCAGCAGCGGGACAGGGCGTCAGCCCCAGCATTTT.

The V and J genes are TRBV5-1 and TRBJ2-7; D gene unclear. The germline V gene has CDR1 SGHRS and CDR2 YFSETQ. V lost 4 bases, J lost 4 bases, and 12 bases lay in between. The CDR3 extends over 13 amino acids. CDR3 DNA: TGCGCCAGCAGCGTCGGCGATGCGTACGAGCAGTACTTC. This gives the protein CASSVGDAYEQYF.

The CDR3, as DNA: TGTGCCAGCAGCTTAACTTATGGACCGACCTACAATGAGCAGTTCTTC. Translated: CASSLTYGPTYNEQFF. The chain is built from TRBV7-9 and TRBJ2-1; no reliable D call. This CDR3 has 16 amino acids. Per the germline V gene, CDR1 is SEHNR and CDR2 is FQNEAQ (reference sequence). The ends were cut back, 2 bases at V and 2 bases at J, with 13 bases in the middle.

V gene TRBV7-9 combines with J gene TRBJ2-2, with D unresolved. This CDR3 is 14 amino acids long. The V end was cut by 3 bases, the J end by 3 bases, with 8 bases between. CDR1 SEHNR and CDR2 FQNEAQ come from the germline V gene (reference sequence). The CDR3 region has the DNA TGTGCCAGCAGCTTCCGGCAATACACCGGGGAGCTGTTTTTT. Translated, it gives CASSFRQYTGELFF.

The J gene is TRBJ2-2, the V gene TRBV10-3; D is perhaps TRBD2 (6 bases). From germline, CDR1 is ENHRY and CDR2 SYGVKD. V was clipped by 0 bases and J by 5 bases, with 13 bases between them. There are 16 residues in the CDR3. CDR3 bases: TGTGCCATCAGTGAGTCGGGGGGAGACGGGACCGGGGAGCTGTTTTTT. Its translation: CAISESGGDGTGELFF.

The genes are TRBV19 and TRBJ1-3; tentative D call: TRBD1 (6 bases). Trimming cost V 6 bases and J 3 bases, with 9 bases left between them. CDR1 and CDR2 (germline): LNHDA, SQIVND (reference sequence). This CDR3 spans 13 amino acids. CDR3 sequence reads: CASRSTGGNTIYF. The CDR3 nucleotides read TGTGCCAGTAGATCGACAGGTGGAAACACCATATATTTT.